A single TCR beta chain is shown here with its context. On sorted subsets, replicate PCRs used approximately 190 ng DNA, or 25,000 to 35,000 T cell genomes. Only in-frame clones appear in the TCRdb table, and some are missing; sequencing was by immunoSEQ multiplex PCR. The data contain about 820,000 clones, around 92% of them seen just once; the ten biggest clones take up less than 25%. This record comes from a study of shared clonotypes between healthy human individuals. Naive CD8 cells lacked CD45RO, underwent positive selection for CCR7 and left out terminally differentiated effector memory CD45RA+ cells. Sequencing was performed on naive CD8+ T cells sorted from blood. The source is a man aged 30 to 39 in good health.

CDR3 sequence reads: CASSPDRGGYTF. In DNA, the CDR3 is TGTGCCAGCAGTCCCGACAGGGGTGGCTACACCTTC. The V gene is TRBV6-5, the J gene TRBJ1-2; 8 nucleotides align to TRBD1. CDR3 length: 12 residues. J was trimmed by 7 bases and V by 5 bases; bases with no gene match: 3. Germline CDR1 and CDR2: MNHEY and SVGAGI.